The source of this T cell receptor (beta chain) is a study of PD-1 blockade in classical Hodgkin lymphoma. Generated by immunoSEQ multiplex PCR, the TCRdb table keeps only in-frame clones and is missing some. This sample has around 40,000 clones, with over 55% found just once. Every patient had relapsed following autologous stem cell transplantation, and cohorts differed in brentuximab vedotin exposure. Concerning this clone: Its antigen is currently unknown.

The CDR3 loop spans 13 amino acids. CDR1 and CDR2 from the germline V gene are SGHVS and FNYEAQ. The V and J ends lost 5 bases and 10 bases respectively, with 17 bases between them. The study, taken as a whole, reports: Reported baseline diversity: healthy donors highest, relapsed/refractory patients lowest.

This sequence was found in a human donor with classical Hodgkin lymphoma. The gene calls are TRBV7-6 and TRBJ1-2; D not resolved. Sample: peripheral blood mononuclear cells (PBMCs), taken at baseline. The CDR3 nucleotides read TGTGCCAGCAGCCCGAGCGGGCAGGTCGACTACACCTTC. Translating it yields CASSPSGQVDYTF.